The next 16 T cell receptor beta chains were all read from a single sample in a study of T cell responses to AZD1222 COVID-19 vaccine (dated by TCRdb to the early 2020s). Libraries were built with the immunoSEQ multiplex PCR assay. TCRdb provides this immuneACCESS table in a form limited to in-frame rearrangements. Some clones are lacking; in checked studies, under half of them reflect an unresolved V gene, and why the rest are absent is not known. The sample table shows fewer than 110,000 clones, and 70% to 90% are seen once. The leading ten clones occupy about 5% of the sample. According to the study, the label for this sample's time point signals: about 28 days (+/-7) after the second vaccine dose. Here the sequenced sample was peripheral blood, taken 28 days after the second AZD1222 dose. These receptors all stem from an adult who received the AZD1222 COVID-19 vaccine.

This clone was observed once. The chain carries TRBV7-3 and TRBJ1-6, with a possible D match to TRBD1 (6 bases). The V gene lost 8 bases and the J gene lost 8 bases, with 22 bases spanning the gap. Germline assignment: CDR1 SGHTA and CDR2 FQGTGA. This CDR3 has 16 residues. The CDR3 spells CASGLPTGTGDSPLHF. The CDR3, as DNA: TGTGCCAGCGGATTGCCTACAGGGACGGGGGATTCACCCCTCCACTTT.

The V call is TRBV9, the J call TRBJ1-6; D not resolved. There are 14 residues in the CDR3. Germline V CDR1 and CDR2: SGDLS, YYNGEE. V gave up 0 bases and J gave up 5 bases, with 6 bases separating them. In DNA, the CDR3 is TGTGCCAGCAGCGTAGCCCCGAATAATTCACCCCTCCACTTT. It encodes CASSVAPNNSPLHF.

The CDR3 here is CASSWEEAQGINEKLFF. As DNA, the CDR3 is TGCGCCAGCAGCTGGGAGGAGGCCCAAGGAATCAATGAAAAACTGTTTTTT. The chain combines TRBV5-1 with TRBJ1-4; D gene unclear. CDR3 length equals 17 residues. Germline-derived CDR1 and CDR2 are SGHRS and YFSETQ. V was cut by 3 bases and J by 5 bases, with 20 bases left in between.

The CDR3 here is CASSLFSRPNTEAFF. As DNA, the CDR3 is TGTGCCAGCAGTTTATTTAGCAGGCCGAACACTGAAGCTTTCTTT. This rearrangement joins TRBV28 to TRBJ1-1; unclear D gene. CDR3 size: 15 residues. CDR1 and CDR2 from the germline V gene are MDHEN and SYDVKM. Trimming removed 1 base at V and 1 base at J, with 10 bases between.

CDR3: CASSPGQYNTEAFF. CDR3 coding DNA: TGTGCCAGCAGCCCCGGACAATATAACACTGAAGCTTTCTTT. The genes are TRBV27 and TRBJ1-1; TRBD1 is a possible D gene (5 bases). Germline-derived CDR1 and CDR2 are MNHEY and SMNVEV (reference sequence). The CDR3 totals 14 residues. The V end lost 6 bases, the J end lost 2 bases, and 13 bases lay between the germline ends.

The count of this clone is one. The chain employs TRBV14 and TRBJ1-4, with D unclear. The CDR3 totals 11 residues. The germline gives CDR1 SGHDN, CDR2 FVKESK. Trimming removed 0 bases at V and 13 bases at J, with 6 bases between. CDR3 DNA: TGTGCCAGCAGCCAAGATCAGTTACTGTTTTTT. Its translation: CASSQDQLLFF.

DNA for the CDR3: TGTGCCAGTAGCAACATCGGACAGGGCTCCTACGAGCAGTACTTC. It yields the protein CASSNIGQGSYEQYF. The J gene is TRBJ2-7, the V gene TRBV19, with TRBD1 matching over 8 bases. V was pared by 6 bases and J by 0 bases, with 7 bases of the junction left unmatched. CDR3 length: 15 residues. CDR1 is LNHDA and CDR2 is SQIVND in the germline V gene (reference sequence).

The genes are TRBV5-4 and TRBJ2-7; D might be TRBD1 (6 bases). The CDR3 is 16 residues long. Trimming cost V 1 base and J 5 bases, with 19 bases left between them. Germline V gene sequence: CDR1 SGHNT, CDR2 YYREEE (reference sequence). CDR3 DNA: TGTGCCAGCAGCTTGTCTGGAACAGGGATATTCCACGAGCAGTACTTC. Translating it yields CASSLSGTGIFHEQYF.

This clone has a handful of counts. The chain employs TRBV6-2 or TRBV6-3 and TRBJ2-2; TRBD2 aligns across 7 bases. V was clipped by 0 bases and J by 5 bases; unmatched bases: 6. This CDR3 has 16 amino acids. Germline CDR1 MNHEY, CDR2 SVGEGT. As DNA, the CDR3 is TGTGCCAGCAGTTACTCCCGGTGGGAGGGGACCGGGGAGCTGTTTTTT. It encodes CASSYSRWEGTGELFF.

The rearrangement uses TRBV4-1 and TRBJ2-7; no clear D. Trimming cost V 4 bases and J 6 bases, with 16 bases left between them. Germline CDR1 is MGHRA and CDR2 is YSYEKL. The CDR3 runs to 14 residues. The CDR3 here is CASSPTQVFGEQYF. The DNA for the CDR3 is TGCGCCAGCAGCCCCACTCAGGTTTTCGGCGAGCAGTACTTC.

This rearrangement joins TRBV5-3 to TRBJ1-1, with D unclear. TRBV5-3 is an open reading frame whose function is uncertain. V gave up 0 bases and J gave up 8 bases, with 8 bases separating them. The CDR3 consists of 12 residues. The CDR3 DNA follows: TGTGCCAGAAGCTTGGCAGCCGTGGAAGCTTTCTTT. Translation: CARSLAAVEAFF.

The J gene is TRBJ1-5, the V gene TRBV16; TRBD1 might be the D (6 bases). Deletions cut 3 bases from V and 5 bases from J, with 14 bases between. Germline V gene data show CDR1 as KGHSY and CDR2 as FQNENV. The CDR3 has 15 residues. CDR3 DNA: TGTGCCAGCAGCCACCTACAGGGAACGGATCAGCCCCAGCATTTT. Its translation is CASSHLQGTDQPQHF.

This clone was counted a few times. The chain is built from TRBV6-5 and TRBJ1-5; D remains ambiguous. The CDR3 extends over 13 amino acids. The germline V gene has CDR1 MNHEY and CDR2 SVGAGI. V was cut by 6 bases and J by 1 base, with 7 bases left in between. The CDR3: CASRQNSNQPQHF. In DNA form, the CDR3 reads TGTGCCAGCAGACAAAACAGCAATCAGCCCCAGCATTTT.

The chain uses TRBV19 and TRBJ1-6, with no clear D. Germline V CDR1 and CDR2: LNHDA, SQIVND (reference sequence). The ends were cut back, 10 bases at V and 0 bases at J, with 16 bases in the middle. The length of the CDR3 is 16 residues. This chain's CDR3 is CATGGEAGSYNSPLHF. CDR3 in DNA: TGTGCCACGGGCGGGGAGGCCGGCTCCTATAATTCACCCCTCCACTTT.

V gene TRBV4-3 combines with J gene TRBJ2-7; weak D call: TRBD2 (7 bases). This CDR3 comprises 17 residues. Germline CDR1 and CDR2: LGHNA and YSLEER. V dropped 0 bases and J dropped 6 bases, with 21 bases sitting between them. In DNA, the CDR3 is TGCGCCAGCAGCCAAGATACGGGGAGGGGGGAGGCGGGCGAGCAGTACTTC. Its protein is CASSQDTGRGEAGEQYF.

V gene TRBV12-5 combines with J gene TRBJ2-4; D could derive from TRBD1 or TRBD2 (5 bases each). V gave up 2 bases and J gave up 8 bases, with 16 bases separating them. The CDR3 sequence is 15 residues long. Germline-derived CDR1 and CDR2 are LGHNT and FRNRAP. This chain's CDR3 is CASGLSRHGADIQYF. In DNA, the CDR3 is TGTGCTAGTGGTTTGTCACGCCACGGGGCGGACATTCAGTACTTC. Complete variable domain (other parts from reference TRBV12-5 and TRBJ2-4): DARVTQTPRHKVTEMGQEVTMRCQPILGHNTVFWYRQTMMQGLELLAYFRNRAPLDDSGMPKDRFSAEMPDATLATLKIQPSEPRDSAVYFCASGLSRHGADIQYFGAGTRLSVL.